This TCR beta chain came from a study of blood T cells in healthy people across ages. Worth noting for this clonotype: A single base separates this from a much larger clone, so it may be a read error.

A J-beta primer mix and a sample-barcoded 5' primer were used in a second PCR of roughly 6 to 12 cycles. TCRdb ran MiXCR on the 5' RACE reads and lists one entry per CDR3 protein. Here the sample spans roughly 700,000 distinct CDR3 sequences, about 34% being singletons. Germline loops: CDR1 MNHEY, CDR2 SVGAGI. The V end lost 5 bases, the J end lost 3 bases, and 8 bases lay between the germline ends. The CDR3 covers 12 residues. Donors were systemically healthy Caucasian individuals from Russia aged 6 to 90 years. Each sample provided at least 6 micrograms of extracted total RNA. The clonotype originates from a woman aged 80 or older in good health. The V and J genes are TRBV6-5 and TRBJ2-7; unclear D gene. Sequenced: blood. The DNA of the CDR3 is TGTGCCAGCAGTAACGGAAGCTACGAGCAGTACTTC. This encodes CASSNGSYEQYF.